Each of the 27 T cell receptor beta chains below was sequenced from the same sample in a study of cytomegalovirus exposure and HLA in healthy donors (dated 2017 in TCRdb). Receptor amplification or capture employed the immunoSEQ multiplex PCR assay. A mixture of 60 forward primers for TCR Vbeta segments and 13 reverse primers for TCR Jbeta segments was used in the multiplex PCR. TCRdb stores this immuneACCESS table with in-frame sequences only. Part of the clones is absent; in the studies checked, under half of the shortfall reflects unresolved V genes, and no reason is known for the rest. This sample has about 190,000 clones in its table, and approximately 75% of those were observed once. Of the sample, approximately 4.6% falls within the top ten clones. The sequencing sample was made of PBMCs. Receptors originate from a young man in good health and CMV-seropositive.

The chain has TRBV7-9 and TRBJ1-4; D gene unclear. The CDR3 is 16 amino acids. Germline V gene sequence: CDR1 SEHNR, CDR2 FQNEAQ (reference sequence). V lost 5 bases, J lost 5 bases, and 18 bases lay in between. The CDR3: CASSPPPVRKNEKLFF. The CDR3 DNA is TGTGCCAGCAGCCCCCCACCGGTGAGAAAGAATGAAAAACTGTTTTTT.

This clone has only one observation. CDR3 DNA: TGTGCCAGCAGTCCAGCCGGGTCTCAAGAGACCCAGTACTTC. Protein sequence: CASSPAGSQETQYF. The V call is TRBV28, the J call TRBJ2-5; D remains unclear. Germline loops: CDR1 MDHEN, CDR2 SYDVKM. V was cut by 5 bases and J by 2 bases, with 12 bases left in between. CDR3 size: 14 residues.

This clone was counted a few times. The chain uses TRBV9 and TRBJ2-3; TRBD1 matches at 7 bases. V lost 2 bases and J lost 0; bases outside the gene matches: 3. From germline, CDR1 is SGDLS and CDR2 YYNGEE. There are 15 residues in the CDR3. The CDR3 DNA reads TGTGCCAGCAGCGTCCGGGACAGAAGCACAGATACGCAGTATTTT. Translating it yields CASSVRDRSTDTQYF.

The chain has TRBV28 and TRBJ1-1; unclear D gene. The V end was cut by 5 bases, the J end by 4 bases, with 17 bases between. The CDR3 runs 15 residues. CDR1 MDHEN and CDR2 SYDVKM come from the germline V gene. CDR3 residues: CASSSGPSYGTEAFF. In DNA form, the CDR3 reads TGTGCCAGCAGTAGCGGGCCGTCATACGGCACTGAAGCTTTCTTT.

This clone has only a few counts. This sequence joins TRBV5-1 and TRBJ1-2; 9 bases fit TRBD1. Losses at the gene ends were 4 bases for V and 0 bases for J; bases not matched to a gene: 7. The CDR3 loop spans 16 amino acids. Germline V gives CDR1 SGHRS, CDR2 YFSETQ. CDR3 loop: CASSPPGQGTNYGYTF. CDR3 in DNA: TGCGCCAGCAGCCCCCCGGGACAGGGAACTAACTATGGCTACACCTTC.

The rearrangement links TRBV10-3 to TRBJ1-2, with D possibly being TRBD1 (6 bases). The germline V and J ends were trimmed by 10 bases and 0 bases, with 12 bases remaining between them. In germline, CDR1 is ENHRY, CDR2 SYGVKD. This CDR3 is built from 13 residues. The CDR3 DNA is TGTGCCACCTTGGACAGCCCTAACTATGGCTACACCTTC. This codes for CATLDSPNYGYTF.

V is TRBV7-9 and J is TRBJ1-2; tentative D call: TRBD1 (6 bases). The CDR3 totals 15 residues. Between the trimmed V and J ends, which lost 5 bases and 0 bases, there was a span of 13 bases. Germline V gene data show CDR1 as SEHNR and CDR2 as FQNEAQ (reference sequence). CDR3 DNA sequence: TGTGCCAGCAGCAAAGGACAGCCAGCTAACTATGGCTACACCTTC. Amino acid sequence: CASSKGQPANYGYTF. The whole variable domain, remainder taken from reference TRBV7-9 and TRBJ1-2, is DTGVSQNPRHKITKRGQNVTFRCDPISEHNRLYWYRQTLGQGPEFLTYFQNEAQLEKSRLLSDRFSAERPKGSFSTLEIQRTEQGDSAMYLCASSKGQPANYGYTFGSGTRLTVV.

This chain connects TRBV7-2 to TRBJ2-7, with 9 bases aligning to TRBD2. The CDR3 has 16 residues. The germline V gene has CDR1 SGHTA and CDR2 FQGNSA. With 5 bases clipped from V and 1 base from J, the junction kept 9 bases outside the gene matches. CDR3 region: CASSSRGLAVSYEQYF. In nucleotides, the CDR3 is TGTGCCAGCAGCAGTAGGGGACTAGCCGTTTCCTACGAGCAGTACTTC.

This clone showed up just a few times. V and J are TRBV6-1 and TRBJ2-3; D not resolved. Per germline, CDR1 MNHNS and CDR2 SASEGT. This CDR3 has 11 residues. V was shortened by 7 bases and J by 2 bases, with 4 bases between the two germline ends. The CDR3 is CASMYTDTQYF. CDR3 DNA: TGTGCCAGCATGTACACAGATACGCAGTATTTT.

The chain employs TRBV6-1 and TRBJ1-4; TRBD1 is a possible D gene (5 bases). Germline V gene data show CDR1 as MNHNS and CDR2 as SASEGT. V shed 6 bases and J shed 5 bases, with 13 bases lying between them. CDR3 length equals 14 residues. CDR3 coding DNA: TGTGCCAGCAGAGAATTAGGGGCGAATGAAAAACTGTTTTTT. Its translation is CASRELGANEKLFF.

This chain joins TRBV6-6 and TRBJ2-5; 9 nucleotides align to TRBD2. The length of the CDR3 is 15 residues. J was trimmed by 4 bases and V by 6 bases; bases with no gene match: 9. Germline lookup yields CDR1 MNHNY and CDR2 SVGAGI (reference sequence). The CDR3, as DNA: TGTGCCAGCAGGGCGACTAGCGGAGGGTCAGAGACCCAGTACTTC. This codes for CASRATSGGSETQYF.

The chain is built from TRBV5-4 and TRBJ2-7; 8 bases agree with TRBD2. V lost 3 bases, J lost 3 bases, and 8 bases stayed unmatched. CDR3 length: 15 amino acids. CDR1 and CDR2 (germline): SGHNT, YYREEE (reference sequence). The CDR3 reads CASSSGSGGDYEQYF. The CDR3 DNA is TGTGCCAGCAGCTCTGGGAGCGGGGGAGACTACGAGCAGTACTTC.

This clone appeared a few times. This chain connects TRBV27 to TRBJ1-1; TRBD1 is a possible D gene (6 bases). This CDR3 contains 15 residues. Trimming pared 3 bases from V and 4 bases from J, leaving 15 bases between. CDR1 and CDR2 (germline): MNHEY, SMNVEV (reference sequence). The CDR3 region is CASSFGPNRATEAFF. The CDR3 bases are TGTGCCAGCAGTTTCGGCCCGAACAGGGCCACTGAAGCTTTCTTT.

The chain has TRBV5-1 and TRBJ2-1, with 11 bases identical to TRBD2. Germline V CDR1 and CDR2: SGHRS, YFSETQ. The trim removed 7 bases at V and 6 bases at J, leaving 12 bases unmatched. The CDR3 contains 16 residues. CDR3 in amino acids: CASVLTSGGPANEQFF. DNA for the CDR3: TGCGCCAGCGTTCTCACTAGCGGGGGACCTGCCAATGAGCAGTTCTTC.

The rearrangement links TRBV4-3 to TRBJ1-1; unclear D gene. In germline, CDR1 is LGHNA, CDR2 YSLEER. Trimming left V 0 bases short and J 3 bases short, with 5 bases between. The CDR3 loop spans 13 amino acids. CDR3 sequence (DNA): TGCGCCAGCAGCCAAGAGGGAGACACTGAAGCTTTCTTT. It translates to CASSQEGDTEAFF.

The genes are TRBV5-5 and TRBJ1-6; the D gene is possibly TRBD1 (6 bases). CDR1 and CDR2 (germline): SGHKS, YYEKEE (reference sequence). V dropped 4 bases and J dropped 9 bases, with 17 bases sitting between them. This CDR3 comprises 15 residues. The CDR3 here is CASSLYGGASSPLHF. The DNA of the CDR3 is TGTGCCAGCAGCCTCTACGGGGGGGCTAGTTCACCCCTCCACTTT.

CDR3 coding DNA: TGTGCCAGCAGCCGGAAGGCCCCCTATAGCGGGAGGGGCCAAGAGACCCAGTACTTC. It specifies CASSRKAPYSGRGQETQYF. V is TRBV28 and J is TRBJ2-5, with TRBD2 identical over 11 bases. Looked up from germline, CDR1 is MDHEN and CDR2 is SYDVKM. V lost 6 bases and J lost 1; bases outside the gene matches: 16. This CDR3 spans 19 amino acids.

This chain connects TRBV28 to TRBJ1-2; 8 nucleotides align to TRBD1. Germline V gene data show CDR1 as MDHEN and CDR2 as SYDVKM. CDR3 length: 17 amino acids. The V segment lost 1 base and the J segment 4 bases; nucleotides outside the gene matches: 11. The CDR3, as DNA: TGTGCCAGCAGTTTATTAGGCCGGACAGGGAGAACCTATGGCTACACCTTC. Translation: CASSLLGRTGRTYGYTF.

The gene calls are TRBV29-1 and TRBJ2-2; TRBD2 agrees at 7 bases. The CDR3 covers 13 residues. Losses at the gene ends were 4 bases for V and 3 bases for J; bases not matched to a gene: 2. Germline assignment: CDR1 SQVTM and CDR2 ANQGSEA. In DNA, the CDR3 is TGCAGCGTTGTTGGGGGGGACACCGGGGAGCTGTTTTTT. Translated: CSVVGGDTGELFF.

The V call is TRBV5-1, the J call TRBJ2-1; 10 positions agree with TRBD2. The CDR3 is made up of 16 amino acids. The V segment lost 1 base and the J segment 3 bases; nucleotides outside the gene matches: 4. CDR1 is SGHRS and CDR2 is YFSETQ in the germline V gene. This CDR3 reads CASSLKLAGIYNEQFF. The DNA of the CDR3 is TGCGCCAGCAGCTTGAAACTAGCGGGGATCTACAATGAGCAGTTCTTC.

V is TRBV19 and J is TRBJ2-1; 9 nucleotides match TRBD2. Germline lookup yields CDR1 LNHDA and CDR2 SQIVND (reference sequence). V gave up 5 bases and J gave up 4 bases; unmatched junction bases: 6. The CDR3 consists of 15 residues. The CDR3 sequence is CASSRTSDPYNEQFF. In nucleotides, the CDR3 is TGTGCCAGTAGTCGGACTAGCGATCCTTACAATGAGCAGTTCTTC.

The V gene is TRBV5-1, the J gene TRBJ1-1; 12 bases match TRBD1. This CDR3 is built from 18 residues. J lost 10 bases, V lost 4 bases, and 20 bases had no gene match. Germline values: CDR1 SGHRS, CDR2 YFSETQ. CDR3 DNA sequence: TGCGCCAGCAGCCCAGCCCAACCGCTGGGACAGGGGGCAATGGGAGCTTTCTTT. Its translation: CASSPAQPLGQGAMGAFF.

This chain connects TRBV7-9 to TRBJ1-4; D is uncertain. Germline V gene lookup returns CDR1 SEHNR and CDR2 FQNEAQ (reference sequence). Trimming left V 5 bases short and J 0 bases short, with 10 bases between. CDR3 length equals 15 residues. DNA for the CDR3: TGTGCCAGCAGCCGGGTAATTGCAACTAATGAAAAACTGTTTTTT. Translation: CASSRVIATNEKLFF.

The rearrangement joins TRBV5-1 to TRBJ2-1, with 7 bases aligning to TRBD2. V lost 0 bases and J lost 7; bases outside the gene matches: 7. The CDR3 is 15 amino acids. Germline V gene lookup returns CDR1 SGHRS and CDR2 YFSETQ. This CDR3 is CASSLGAGVSNEQFF. DNA for the CDR3: TGCGCCAGCAGCTTGGGGGCGGGAGTTTCGAATGAGCAGTTCTTC.

In this sample, this clone turned up once. This chain joins TRBV19 and TRBJ1-1, with TRBD1 identical over 9 bases. The V segment lost 8 bases and the J segment 7 bases; nucleotides outside the gene matches: 8. CDR1 and CDR2 from the germline V gene are LNHDA and SQIVND (reference sequence). This CDR3 spans 13 amino acids. The CDR3 reads CASRDRGIGEAFF. The CDR3 coding sequence is TGTGCCAGTCGAGACAGGGGGATCGGTGAAGCTTTCTTT.

The CDR3 spells CASSLAEANTGELFF. The DNA of the CDR3 is TGTGCCAGCAGCTTAGCGGAAGCGAACACCGGGGAGCTGTTTTTT. The genes are TRBV6-5 and TRBJ2-2; D possibly corresponds to TRBD2 (6 bases). Trimming shortened V by 6 bases and J by 0 bases, and 11 bases separated the two germline ends. The CDR3 covers 15 residues. The germline V gene has CDR1 MNHEY and CDR2 SVGAGI.

The CDR3, as DNA: TGTGCCAGCAGTTTATTGGGTAGCGCCGGGGAGCTGTTTTTT. Encoded protein: CASSLLGSAGELFF. The V gene is TRBV28, the J gene TRBJ2-2; tentatively, D is TRBD2 (5 bases). V lost 1 base to trimming and J lost 6 bases, with 9 bases between them. This CDR3 is built from 14 residues. CDR1 MDHEN and CDR2 SYDVKM come from the germline V gene.